The next 25 T cell receptor beta chains were all read from a single sample in a study of blood T cell repertoires in COVID-19. Sequencing used immunoSEQ multiplex PCR; TCRdb keeps in-frame clones, though not all of them. The sample lists about 170,000 clones; 83% were seen once. Material for sequencing was PBMCs or T cells enriched from blood (not recorded which). These receptors were obtained from a woman in her fifties or sixties in a cohort exposed to, infected with or recovered from COVID-19 (not recorded which).

In this sample, this clone turned up a few times. This chain joins TRBV9 and TRBJ1-2; no clear D gene. The V gene's germline CDR1 is SGDLS and CDR2 YYNGEE. The germline V and J ends were trimmed by 0 bases and 6 bases, with 15 bases remaining between them. The CDR3 is 15 residues long. CDR3 in amino acids: CASSVGQVAFDGYTF. The CDR3 bases are TGTGCCAGCAGCGTAGGCCAGGTGGCTTTTGATGGCTACACCTTC.

This clone was seen a handful of times. V usage is TRBV5-6 and J usage is TRBJ2-2, with TRBD1 matching over 11 bases. Germline CDR1 and CDR2: SGHDT and YYEEEE. Trimming at V came to 3 bases and at J to 5 bases, leaving 9 bases not matched to a gene. CDR3 length: 17 amino acids. CDR3 sequence reads: CASSSAGQGARTGELFF. The CDR3 bases are TGTGCCAGCAGCTCGGCCGGACAGGGGGCGCGGACCGGGGAGCTGTTTTTT.

The rearrangement joins TRBV7-2 to TRBJ2-3; 9 bases line up with TRBD2. V dropped 3 bases and J dropped 0; count of bases not matched to a gene: 13. CDR3 size: 19 residues. CDR1 is SGHTA and CDR2 is FQGNSA in the germline V gene. For the CDR3, the DNA is TGTGCCAGCAGCTTGTTCTACTTGGCTAGCGGGACTAGCACAGATACGCAGTATTTT. This sequence encodes CASSLFYLASGTSTDTQYF.

The CDR3: CATSILAADTQYF. CDR3 bases: TGTGCCACCAGCATCCTAGCCGCAGATACGCAGTATTTT. The chain links TRBV15 to TRBJ2-3; D is perhaps TRBD2 (5 bases). CDR1 is LNHNV, CDR2 YYDKDF, per germline (reference sequence). The CDR3 loop spans 13 amino acids. V was clipped by 4 bases and J by 4 bases, with 9 bases between them.

This rearrangement joins TRBV11-3 to TRBJ2-1, with TRBD1 matching 11 bases. Trimming removed 4 bases from V and 4 bases from J; junction bases left unmatched: 3. Germline V gene data show CDR1 as SGHNT and CDR2 as YENEEA. The CDR3 length is 15 residues. CDR3 region: CASSSGTGGYNEQFF. CDR3 DNA sequence: TGTGCCAGCAGCTCCGGGACAGGGGGATACAATGAGCAGTTCTTC. Drawing the rest from reference TRBV11-3 and TRBJ2-1, the complete variable domain is EAGVVQSPRYKIIEKKQPVAFWCNPISGHNTLYWYLQNLGQGPELLIRYENEEAVDDSQLPKDRFSAERLKGVDSTLKIQPAELGDSAVYLCASSSGTGGYNEQFFGPGTRLTVL.

The J gene is TRBJ2-3, the V gene TRBV2; TRBD1 aligns across 7 bases. This CDR3 region has 12 residues. Trimming at V came to 9 bases and at J to 5 bases, leaving 5 bases not matched to a gene. Germline CDR1 is SNHLY and CDR2 is FYNNEI. The DNA for the CDR3 is TGTGCCAGTATGACAGGGTTAGATACGCAGTATTTT. Encoded protein: CASMTGLDTQYF.

This clone came up a few times. The genes are TRBV7-9 and TRBJ2-1, with D possibly being TRBD2 (6 bases). V was trimmed by 6 bases and J by 4 bases, leaving 19 bases between them. The CDR3 is 16 amino acids. Germline loops: CDR1 SEHNR, CDR2 FQNEAQ (reference sequence). CDR3 sequence reads: CASRFVPGEAYNEQFF. CDR3 nucleotides: TGTGCCAGCAGGTTCGTCCCGGGAGAAGCTTACAATGAGCAGTTCTTC. Complete variable domain (other parts from reference TRBV7-9 and TRBJ2-1): DTGVSQNPRHKITKRGQNVTFRCDPISEHNRLYWYRQTLGQGPEFLTYFQNEAQLEKSRLLSDRFSAERPKGSFSTLEIQRTEQGDSAMYLCASRFVPGEAYNEQFFGPGTRLTVL.

V and J are TRBV18 and TRBJ1-4; D not resolved. This CDR3 has 13 amino acids. Germline loops: CDR1 KGHSH, CDR2 LQKENI. The V end lost 2 bases, the J end lost 8 bases, and 9 bases lay between the germline ends. CDR3 coding DNA: TGTGCCAGCTCACCAACGAGCCGGGAAAAACTGTTTTTT. This translates into CASSPTSREKLFF.

CDR3 DNA: TGCGCCAGCAGCCAAGCGTTGACGTACGGGGATGGCTACACCTTC. It codes for CASSQALTYGDGYTF. This chain connects TRBV4-1 to TRBJ1-2; unclear D gene. CDR1 is MGHRA and CDR2 is YSYEKL in the germline V gene. The length of the CDR3 is 15 residues. V gave up 1 base and J gave up 6 bases, with 15 bases separating them.

The rearrangement links TRBV28 to TRBJ1-2; the D is unclear. This CDR3 contains 13 residues. The germline gives CDR1 MDHEN, CDR2 SYDVKM. The germline V and J ends were trimmed by 6 bases and 2 bases, with 10 bases remaining between them. DNA for the CDR3: TGTGCCAGCAGGTTGGCCCAAAACTATGGCTACACCTTC. The encoded protein is CASRLAQNYGYTF.

This clone appeared once. This chain joins TRBV6-2 or TRBV6-3 and TRBJ2-5; 9 bases fit TRBD1. Germline V gene sequence: CDR1 MNHEY, CDR2 SVGEGT. The CDR3 runs 13 residues. J was trimmed by 14 bases and V by 5 bases; bases with no gene match: 12. This CDR3 reads CASSKIGQGILYF. The CDR3, as DNA: TGTGCCAGCAGTAAGATAGGACAGGGGATATTATACTTC.

The count of this clone is one. The chain is built from TRBV28 and TRBJ2-7, with D perhaps matching TRBD2 (6 bases). This CDR3 spans 13 amino acids. The germline CDR1 and CDR2 sequences are MDHEN and SYDVKM. Trimming removed 2 bases from V and 4 bases from J, with 9 bases in between. The CDR3 here is CASSLPGLYEQYF. Written as DNA, the CDR3 is TGTGCCAGCAGTTTACCGGGACTGTACGAGCAGTACTTC.

The chain links TRBV5-4 to TRBJ2-2; no reliable D call. The CDR3 has 14 residues. Trimming removed 1 base at V and 6 bases at J, with 10 bases between. CDR1 SGHNT and CDR2 YYREEE come from the germline V gene (reference sequence). This CDR3 reads CASSLTAPAGELFF. CDR3 DNA sequence: TGTGCCAGCAGCTTGACAGCCCCCGCCGGGGAGCTGTTTTTT.

The chain combines TRBV28 with TRBJ2-7, with D maybe TRBD2 (5 bases). The CDR3 totals 16 residues. CDR1 is MDHEN, CDR2 SYDVKM, per germline. The ends were cut back, 5 bases at V and 2 bases at J, with 19 bases in the middle. The CDR3, as DNA: TGTGCCAGCAGTCGCAGCGGAGGACCTACCCCCTACGAGCAGTACTTC. It codes for CASSRSGGPTPYEQYF.

J is TRBJ2-1 and V is TRBV7-3; 14 bases line up with TRBD2. Germline loops: CDR1 SGHTA, CDR2 FQGTGA. With 2 bases clipped from V and 4 bases from J, the junction kept 1 base outside the gene matches. The CDR3 totals 16 residues. The chain's CDR3 is CASSLRTSGGYNEQFF. The CDR3 DNA reads TGTGCCAGCAGCTTACGGACTAGCGGGGGGTACAATGAGCAGTTCTTC.

This CDR3 reads CSASSGVGDTQYF. In nucleotides, the CDR3 is TGCAGTGCTAGTTCCGGGGTTGGAGATACGCAGTATTTT. The V call is TRBV20-1, the J call TRBJ2-3; D is perhaps TRBD2 (5 bases). CDR1 DFQATT and CDR2 SNEGSKA come from the germline V gene (reference sequence). V was pared by 3 bases and J by 5 bases, with 12 bases between. This CDR3 is 13 amino acids long.

This clone was observed once. The V and J genes are TRBV29-1 and TRBJ2-1; 8 nucleotides line up with TRBD1. J gave up 0 bases and V 0 bases, and 10 bases lay outside the gene matches. The CDR3 is 18 residues long. In germline, CDR1 is SQVTM, CDR2 ANQGSEA. The CDR3 spells CSVEEKGDGQGSYNEQFF. CDR3 bases: TGCAGCGTTGAAGAGAAGGGAGATGGACAGGGCTCCTACAATGAGCAGTTCTTC.

This chain joins TRBV27 and TRBJ2-7; 14 bases line up with TRBD2. The length of the CDR3 is 17 residues. The V gene end was trimmed by 5 bases and the J gene end by 4 bases; junction bases not matched to a gene: 10. CDR1 and CDR2 (germline): MNHEY, SMNVEV (reference sequence). CDR3 loop: CASSHRGGLAGVYEQYF. CDR3 coding DNA: TGTGCCAGCAGTCACCGGGGGGGACTAGCGGGAGTTTACGAGCAGTACTTC.

V and J are TRBV30 and TRBJ1-1; 12 bases are a match to TRBD1. The CDR3 has 16 amino acids. Germline V gene data show CDR1 as GTSNPN and CDR2 as SVGIG (reference sequence). Unmatched junction bases numbered 10, after V lost 3 bases and J lost 5 bases. In DNA, the CDR3 is TGTGCCTGGAGACGTCCGGGACAGGGGGCGTGGACTGAAGCTTTCTTT. It yields the protein CAWRRPGQGAWTEAFF.

On this clone itself: The junction and the germline gene differ at one end; a read error may be behind it. V is TRBV6-5 and J is TRBJ2-7; possible D gene TRBD2, 5 bases. Looked up from germline, CDR1 is MNHEY and CDR2 is SVGAGI. This CDR3 has 12 amino acids. CDR3 in amino acids: CSGSRGSYEQYF. CDR3 in DNA: TGCTCAGGAAGTCGGGGCTCCTACGAGCAGTACTTC.

This sequence joins TRBV3-1 (or the pseudogene TRBV3-2) and TRBJ1-1; 9 positions match TRBD1. Germline CDR1 and CDR2: LGHDT and YNNKEL (reference sequence). J gave up 6 bases and V 0 bases, and 5 bases lay outside the gene matches. This CDR3 has 15 residues. The CDR3 sequence: CASSQDPGQGAEAFF. The CDR3 DNA reads TGTGCCAGCAGCCAAGACCCGGGACAGGGTGCTGAAGCTTTCTTT.

V is TRBV7-2 and J is TRBJ2-1, with TRBD2 as a possible D gene (6 bases). CDR1 and CDR2 from the germline V gene are SGHTA and FQGNSA. The V end was cut by 5 bases, the J end by 11 bases, with 22 bases between. The CDR3 runs 15 residues. The CDR3 sequence: CASSHEPGVRLKQFF. In DNA, the CDR3 is TGTGCCAGCAGCCACGAGCCGGGAGTTAGACTCAAGCAGTTCTTC.

V gene TRBV28 combines with J gene TRBJ2-2; 8 positions agree with TRBD2. This CDR3 spans 15 amino acids. CDR1 and CDR2 (germline): MDHEN, SYDVKM. J gave up 7 bases and V 7 bases, and 11 bases lay outside the gene matches. The chain's CDR3 is CASTDSSGIYGELFF. The CDR3 coding sequence is TGTGCCAGCACCGATAGTAGCGGGATCTACGGGGAGCTGTTTTTT.

The chain is built from TRBV10-3 and TRBJ1-1; 7 bases map to TRBD1. This CDR3 comprises 15 residues. Germline V gene sequence: CDR1 ENHRY, CDR2 SYGVKD. J was trimmed by 4 bases and V by 0 bases; bases with no gene match: 5. The CDR3: CAISESPQGSTEAFF. In DNA, the CDR3 is TGTGCCATCAGTGAGTCCCCACAGGGGAGCACTGAAGCTTTCTTT.

This clone was detected a few times. The chain couples TRBV24-1 to TRBJ1-5; possibly TRBD1 for D (6 bases). Germline CDR1 KGHDR, CDR2 SFDVKD. The V and J ends lost 8 bases and 1 base respectively, with 17 bases between them. There are 16 residues in the CDR3. In DNA, the CDR3 is TGTGCCACCAAAGACAGGAGATTGGTGAGCAATCAGCCCCAGCATTTT. It encodes CATKDRRLVSNQPQHF.